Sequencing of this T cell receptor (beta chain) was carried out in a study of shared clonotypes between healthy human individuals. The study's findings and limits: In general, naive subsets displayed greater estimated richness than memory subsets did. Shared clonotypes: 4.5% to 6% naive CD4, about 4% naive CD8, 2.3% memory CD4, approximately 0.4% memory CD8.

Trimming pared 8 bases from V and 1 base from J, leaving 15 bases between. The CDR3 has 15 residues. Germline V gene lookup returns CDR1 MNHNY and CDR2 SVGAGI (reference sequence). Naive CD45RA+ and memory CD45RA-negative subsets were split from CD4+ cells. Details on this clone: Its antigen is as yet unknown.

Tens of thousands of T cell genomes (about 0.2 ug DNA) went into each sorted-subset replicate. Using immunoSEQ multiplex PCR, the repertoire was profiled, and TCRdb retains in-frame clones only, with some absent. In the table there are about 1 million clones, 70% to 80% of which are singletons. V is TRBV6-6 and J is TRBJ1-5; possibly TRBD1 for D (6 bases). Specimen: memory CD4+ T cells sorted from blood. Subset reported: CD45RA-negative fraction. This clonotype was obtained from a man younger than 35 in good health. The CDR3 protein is CASEAQGGSNQPQHF. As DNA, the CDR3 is TGTGCCAGCGAAGCACAGGGTGGGAGCAATCAGCCCCAGCATTTT.